Included here is one T cell receptor (beta chain) sequence, with context. Antigen unknown. The data belong to a study of shared clonotypes between healthy human individuals. In the study overall: Aged between 18 and 49, the donors were a couple of women and a few men. CD4 naive and CD4 memory each took three plates per donor, while CD8 naive took two and CD8 memory one.

Study observations and caveats: Around 5% of naive CD4 clonotypes were common to several donors.

Produced via immunoSEQ multiplex PCR; TCRdb's table is partial and in-frame only. The sample includes about 580,000 clones, 95% to 98% of them seen just once. This CDR3 has 13 amino acids. Trimming took 3 bases from V and 0 from J, leaving 6 bases between them. CDR1 and CDR2 (germline): SGHNT, YENEEA. Naivety among CD8 cells was defined by CD45RO negativity and positive CCR7 selection, thereby excluding terminally differentiated effector memory CD45RA+ cells. Material: naive CD8+ T cells sorted from blood. This clonotype originated in a man aged 30-40 years in good health. The rearrangement joins TRBV11-3 to TRBJ2-7; D not certain. The CDR3 region has the DNA TGTGCCAGCAGCTTTGGGTTCTCCTACGAGCAGTACTTC. Its translation: CASSFGFSYEQYF.